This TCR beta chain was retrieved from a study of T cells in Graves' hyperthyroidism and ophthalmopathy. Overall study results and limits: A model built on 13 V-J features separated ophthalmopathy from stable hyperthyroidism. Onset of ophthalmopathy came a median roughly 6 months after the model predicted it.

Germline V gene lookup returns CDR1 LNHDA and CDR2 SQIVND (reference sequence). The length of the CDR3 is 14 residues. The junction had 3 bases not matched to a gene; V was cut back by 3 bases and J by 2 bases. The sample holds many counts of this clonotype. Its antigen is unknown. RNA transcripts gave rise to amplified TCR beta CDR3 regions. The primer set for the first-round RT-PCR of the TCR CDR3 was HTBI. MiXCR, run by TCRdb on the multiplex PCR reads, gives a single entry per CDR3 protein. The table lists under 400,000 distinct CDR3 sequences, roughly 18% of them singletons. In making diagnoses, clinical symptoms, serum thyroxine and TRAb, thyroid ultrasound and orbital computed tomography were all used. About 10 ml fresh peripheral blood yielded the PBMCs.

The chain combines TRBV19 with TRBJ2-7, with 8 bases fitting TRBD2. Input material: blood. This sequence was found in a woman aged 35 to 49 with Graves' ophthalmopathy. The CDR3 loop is CASSIRSGTYEQYF. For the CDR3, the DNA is TGTGCCAGTAGTATCCGTAGCGGGACCTACGAGCAGTACTTC.